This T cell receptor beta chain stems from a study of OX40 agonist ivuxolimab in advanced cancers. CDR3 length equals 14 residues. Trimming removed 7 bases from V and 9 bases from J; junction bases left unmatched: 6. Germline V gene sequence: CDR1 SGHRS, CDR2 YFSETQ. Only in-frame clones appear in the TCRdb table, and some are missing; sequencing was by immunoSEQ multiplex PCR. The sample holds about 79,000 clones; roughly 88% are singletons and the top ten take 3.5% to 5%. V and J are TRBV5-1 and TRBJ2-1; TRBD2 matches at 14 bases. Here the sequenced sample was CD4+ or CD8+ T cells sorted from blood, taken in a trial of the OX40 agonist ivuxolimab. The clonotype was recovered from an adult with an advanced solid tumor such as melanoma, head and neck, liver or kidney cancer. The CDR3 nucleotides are TGCGCCAGCGGGGGGACTAGCGGGAGAGGTGAGCAGTTCTTC. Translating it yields CASGGTSGRGEQFF.